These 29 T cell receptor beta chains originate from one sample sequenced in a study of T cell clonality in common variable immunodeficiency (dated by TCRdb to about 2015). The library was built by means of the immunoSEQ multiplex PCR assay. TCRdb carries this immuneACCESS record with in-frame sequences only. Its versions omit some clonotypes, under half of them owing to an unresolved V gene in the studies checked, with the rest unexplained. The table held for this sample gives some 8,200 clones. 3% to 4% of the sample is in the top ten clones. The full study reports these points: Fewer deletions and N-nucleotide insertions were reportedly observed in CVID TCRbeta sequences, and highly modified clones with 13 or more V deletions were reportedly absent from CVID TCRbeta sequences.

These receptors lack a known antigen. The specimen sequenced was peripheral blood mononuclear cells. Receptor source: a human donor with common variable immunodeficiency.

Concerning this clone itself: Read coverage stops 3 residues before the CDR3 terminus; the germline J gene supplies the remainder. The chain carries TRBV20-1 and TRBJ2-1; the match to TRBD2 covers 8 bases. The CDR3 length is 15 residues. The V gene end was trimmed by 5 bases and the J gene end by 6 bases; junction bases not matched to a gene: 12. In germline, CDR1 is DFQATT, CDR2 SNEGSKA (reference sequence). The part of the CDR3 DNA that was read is TGCAGTGCTTCCCCCGTAGTAGCGGGACCCAATGAG. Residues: CSASPVVAGPNE. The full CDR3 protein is CSASPVVAGPNEQFF.

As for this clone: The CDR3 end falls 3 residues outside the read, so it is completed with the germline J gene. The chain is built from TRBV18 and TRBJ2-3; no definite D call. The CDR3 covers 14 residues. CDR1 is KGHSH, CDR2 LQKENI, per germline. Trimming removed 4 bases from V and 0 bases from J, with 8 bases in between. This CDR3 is CASSRVASTDTQYF. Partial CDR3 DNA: TGTGCCAGCTCACGGGTAGCTAGCACAGATACG.

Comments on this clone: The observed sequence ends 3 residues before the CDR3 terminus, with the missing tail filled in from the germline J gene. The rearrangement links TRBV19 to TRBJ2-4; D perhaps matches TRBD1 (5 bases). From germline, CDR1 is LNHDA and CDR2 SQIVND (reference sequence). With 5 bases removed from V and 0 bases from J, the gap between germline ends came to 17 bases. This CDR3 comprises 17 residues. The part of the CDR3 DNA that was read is TGTGCCAGTAGTGGCTCTTGGGGCATGCTAGCCAAAAACATT. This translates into CASSGSWGMLAKNI. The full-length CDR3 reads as CASSGSWGMLAKNIQYF.

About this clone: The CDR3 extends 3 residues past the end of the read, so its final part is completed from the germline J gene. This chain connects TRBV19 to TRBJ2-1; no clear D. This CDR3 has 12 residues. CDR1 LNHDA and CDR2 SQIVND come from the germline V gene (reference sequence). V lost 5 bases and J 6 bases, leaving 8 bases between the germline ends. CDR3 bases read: TGTGCCAGTAGTTCCGTCGGCAATGAG. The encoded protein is CASSSVGNE. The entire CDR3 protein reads CASSSVGNEQFF.

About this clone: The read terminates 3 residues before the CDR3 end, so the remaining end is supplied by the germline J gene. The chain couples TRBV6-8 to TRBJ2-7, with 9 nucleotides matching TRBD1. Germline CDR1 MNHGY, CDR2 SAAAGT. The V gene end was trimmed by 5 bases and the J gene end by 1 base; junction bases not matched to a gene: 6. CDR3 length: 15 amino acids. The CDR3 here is CASSGDREVSYEQYF. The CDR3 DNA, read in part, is TGTGCCAGCAGTGGGGACAGGGAGGTTTCCTACGAG.

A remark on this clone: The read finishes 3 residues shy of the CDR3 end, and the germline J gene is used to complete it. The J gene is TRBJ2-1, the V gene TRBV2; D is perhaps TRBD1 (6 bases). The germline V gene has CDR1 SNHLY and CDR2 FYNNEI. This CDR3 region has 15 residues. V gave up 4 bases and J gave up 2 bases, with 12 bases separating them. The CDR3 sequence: CASSVAGAPYNEQFF. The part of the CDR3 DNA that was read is TGTGCCAGCAGTGTTGCAGGGGCCCCCTACAATGAG.

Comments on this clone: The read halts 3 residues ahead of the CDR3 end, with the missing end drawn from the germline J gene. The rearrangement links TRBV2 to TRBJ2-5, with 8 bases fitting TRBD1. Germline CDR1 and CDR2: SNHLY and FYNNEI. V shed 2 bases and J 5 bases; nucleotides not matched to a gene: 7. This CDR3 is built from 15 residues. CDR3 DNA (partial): TGTGCCAGCAGTGAAAACAGGGGGAACGGGGAGACC. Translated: CASSENRGNGET. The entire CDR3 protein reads CASSENRGNGETQYF.

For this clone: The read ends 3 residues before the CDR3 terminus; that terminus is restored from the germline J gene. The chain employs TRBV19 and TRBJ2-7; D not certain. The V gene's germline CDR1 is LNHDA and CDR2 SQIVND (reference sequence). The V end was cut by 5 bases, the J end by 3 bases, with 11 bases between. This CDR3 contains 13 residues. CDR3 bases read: TGTGCCAGTAGTGGCGTAGGGTACTACGAG. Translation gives CASSGVGYYE. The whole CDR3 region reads CASSGVGYYEQYF.

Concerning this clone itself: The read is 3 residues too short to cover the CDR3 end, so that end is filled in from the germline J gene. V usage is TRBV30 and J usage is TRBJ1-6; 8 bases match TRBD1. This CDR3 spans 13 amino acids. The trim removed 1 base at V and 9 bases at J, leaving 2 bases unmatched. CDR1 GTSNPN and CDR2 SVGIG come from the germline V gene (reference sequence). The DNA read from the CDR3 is TGTGCCTGGAGTGGGACAGGGTTTTCACCC. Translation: CAWSGTGFSP. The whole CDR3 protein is CAWSGTGFSPLHF. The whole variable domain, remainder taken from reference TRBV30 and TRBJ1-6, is SQTIHQWPATLVQPVGSPLSLECTVEGTSNPNLYWYRQAAGRGLQLLFYSVGIGQISSEVPQNLSASRPQDRQFILSSKKLLLSDSGFYLCAWSGTGFSPLHFGNGTRLTVT.

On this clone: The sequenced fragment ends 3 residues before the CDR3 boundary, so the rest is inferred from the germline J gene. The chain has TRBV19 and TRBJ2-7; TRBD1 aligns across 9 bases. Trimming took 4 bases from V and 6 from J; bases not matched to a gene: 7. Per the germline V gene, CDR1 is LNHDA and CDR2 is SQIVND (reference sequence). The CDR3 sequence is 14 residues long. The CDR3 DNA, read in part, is TGTGCCAGTAGTACTCCGGGACAGGGCTCCGAG. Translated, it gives CASSTPGQGSE. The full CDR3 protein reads CASSTPGQGSEQYF. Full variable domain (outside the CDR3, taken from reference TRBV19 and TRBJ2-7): DGGITQSPKYLFRKEGQNVTLSCEQNLNHDAMYWYRQDPGQGLRLIYYSQIVNDFQKGDIAEGYSVSREKKESFPLTVTSAQKNPTAFYLCASSTPGQGSEQYFGPGTRLTVT.

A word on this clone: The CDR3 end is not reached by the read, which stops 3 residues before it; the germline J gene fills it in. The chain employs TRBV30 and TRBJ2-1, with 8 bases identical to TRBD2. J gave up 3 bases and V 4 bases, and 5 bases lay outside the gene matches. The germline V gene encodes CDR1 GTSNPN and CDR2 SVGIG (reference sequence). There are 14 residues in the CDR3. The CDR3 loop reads CAWTSGRVYNEQFF. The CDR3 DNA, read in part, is TGTGCCTGGACCAGCGGGAGAGTCTACAATGAG. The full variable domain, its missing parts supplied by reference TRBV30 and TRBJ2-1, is SQTIHQWPATLVQPVGSPLSLECTVEGTSNPNLYWYRQAAGRGLQLLFYSVGIGQISSEVPQNLSASRPQDRQFILSSKKLLLSDSGFYLCAWTSGRVYNEQFFGPGTRLTVL.

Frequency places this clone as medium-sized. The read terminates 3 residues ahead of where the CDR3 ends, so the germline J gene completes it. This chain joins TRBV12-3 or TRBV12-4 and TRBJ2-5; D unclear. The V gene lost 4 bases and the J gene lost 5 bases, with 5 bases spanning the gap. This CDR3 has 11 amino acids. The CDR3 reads CASSWAETQYF. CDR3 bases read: TGTGCCAGCAGTTGGGCGGAGACC.

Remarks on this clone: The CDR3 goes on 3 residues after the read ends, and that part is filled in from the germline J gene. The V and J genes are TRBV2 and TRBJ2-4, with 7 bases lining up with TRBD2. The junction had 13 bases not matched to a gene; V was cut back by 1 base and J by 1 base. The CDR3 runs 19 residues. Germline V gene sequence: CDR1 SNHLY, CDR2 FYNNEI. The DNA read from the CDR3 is TGTGCCAGCAGTGAAGGGGAAGCGGGAATTTTTGATGCCAAAAACATT. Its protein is CASSEGEAGIFDAKNI. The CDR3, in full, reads CASSEGEAGIFDAKNIQYF.

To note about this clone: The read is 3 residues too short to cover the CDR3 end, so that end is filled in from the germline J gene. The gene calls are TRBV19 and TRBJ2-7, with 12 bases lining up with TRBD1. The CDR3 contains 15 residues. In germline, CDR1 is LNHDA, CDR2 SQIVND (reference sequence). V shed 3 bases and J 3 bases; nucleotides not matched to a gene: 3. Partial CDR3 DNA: TGTGCCAGTAGTATCGGGACAGGGGGCAACTACGAG. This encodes CASSIGTGGNYE. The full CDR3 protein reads CASSIGTGGNYEQYF. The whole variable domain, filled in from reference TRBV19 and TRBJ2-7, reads DGGITQSPKYLFRKEGQNVTLSCEQNLNHDAMYWYRQDPGQGLRLIYYSQIVNDFQKGDIAEGYSVSREKKESFPLTVTSAQKNPTAFYLCASSIGTGGNYEQYFGPGTRLTVT.

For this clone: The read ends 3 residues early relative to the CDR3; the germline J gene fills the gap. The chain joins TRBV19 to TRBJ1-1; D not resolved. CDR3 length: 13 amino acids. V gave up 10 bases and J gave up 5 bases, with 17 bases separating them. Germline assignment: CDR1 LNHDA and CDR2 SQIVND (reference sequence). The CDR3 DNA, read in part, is TGTGCCACAATTCGAAACGGAGGGACTGAA. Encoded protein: CATIRNGGTE. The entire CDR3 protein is CATIRNGGTEAFF.

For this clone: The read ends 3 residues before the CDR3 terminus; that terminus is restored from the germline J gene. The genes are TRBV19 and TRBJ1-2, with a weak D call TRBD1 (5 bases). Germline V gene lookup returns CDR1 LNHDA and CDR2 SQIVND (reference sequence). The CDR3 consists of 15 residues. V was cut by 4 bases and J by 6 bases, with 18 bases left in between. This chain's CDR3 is CASSTRTPSLDGYTF. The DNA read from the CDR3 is TGTGCCAGTAGTACCCGGACACCATCTCTAGATGGC.

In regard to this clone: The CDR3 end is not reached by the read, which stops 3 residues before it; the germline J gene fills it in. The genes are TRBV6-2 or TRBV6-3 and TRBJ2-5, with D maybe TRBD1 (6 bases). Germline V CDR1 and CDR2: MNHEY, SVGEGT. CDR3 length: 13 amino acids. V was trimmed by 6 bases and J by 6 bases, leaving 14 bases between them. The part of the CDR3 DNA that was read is TGTGCCAGCAGAGACCCAGGGGACAAGACC. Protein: CASRDPGDKT. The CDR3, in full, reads CASRDPGDKTQYF.

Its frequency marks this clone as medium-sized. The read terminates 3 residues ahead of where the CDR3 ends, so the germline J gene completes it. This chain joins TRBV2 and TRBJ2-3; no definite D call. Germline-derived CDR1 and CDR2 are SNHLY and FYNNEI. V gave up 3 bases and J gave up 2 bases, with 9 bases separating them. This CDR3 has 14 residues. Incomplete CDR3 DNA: TGTGCCAGCAGTGAGTCCAGGTTCACAGATACG. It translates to CASSESRFTDT. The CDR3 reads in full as CASSESRFTDTQYF.

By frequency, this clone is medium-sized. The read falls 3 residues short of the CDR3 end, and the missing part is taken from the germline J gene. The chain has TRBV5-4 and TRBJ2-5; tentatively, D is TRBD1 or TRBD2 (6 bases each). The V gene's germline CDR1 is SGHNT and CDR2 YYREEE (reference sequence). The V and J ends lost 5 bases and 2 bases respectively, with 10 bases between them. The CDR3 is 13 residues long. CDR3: CASRRDNQETQYF. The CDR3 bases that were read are TGTGCCAGCAGGCGGGACAATCAAGAGACC.

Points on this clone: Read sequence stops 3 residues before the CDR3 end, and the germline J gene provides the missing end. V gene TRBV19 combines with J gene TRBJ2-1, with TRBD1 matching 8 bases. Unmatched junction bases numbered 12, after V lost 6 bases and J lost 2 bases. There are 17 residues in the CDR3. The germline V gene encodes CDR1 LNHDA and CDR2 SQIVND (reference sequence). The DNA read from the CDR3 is TGTGCCAGTAGACCTGACAGGGGCGAGGGCCCCTACAATGAG. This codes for CASRPDRGEGPYNE. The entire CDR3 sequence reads CASRPDRGEGPYNEQFF.

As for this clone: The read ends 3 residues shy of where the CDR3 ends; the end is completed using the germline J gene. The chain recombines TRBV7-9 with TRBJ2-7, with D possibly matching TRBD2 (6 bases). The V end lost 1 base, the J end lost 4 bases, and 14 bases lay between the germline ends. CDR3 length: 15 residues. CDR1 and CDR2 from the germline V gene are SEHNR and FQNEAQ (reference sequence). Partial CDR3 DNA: TGTGCCAGCAGCTTAGGCCGGGACTGGTTATACGAG. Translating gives CASSLGRDWLYE. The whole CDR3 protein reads CASSLGRDWLYEQYF.

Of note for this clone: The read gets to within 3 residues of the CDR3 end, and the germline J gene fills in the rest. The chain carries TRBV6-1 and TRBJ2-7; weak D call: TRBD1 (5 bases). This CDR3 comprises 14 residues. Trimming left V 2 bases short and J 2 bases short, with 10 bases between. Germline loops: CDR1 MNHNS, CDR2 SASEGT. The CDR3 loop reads CASSERGLTYEQYF. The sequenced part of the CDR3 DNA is TGTGCCAGCAGTGAAAGGGGTTTGACCTACGAG.

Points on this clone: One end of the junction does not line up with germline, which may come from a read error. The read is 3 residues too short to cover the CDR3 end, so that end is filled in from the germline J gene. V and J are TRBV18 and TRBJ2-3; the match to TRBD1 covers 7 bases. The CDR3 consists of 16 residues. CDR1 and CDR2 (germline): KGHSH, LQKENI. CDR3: CASSPLGQEITDTQYF. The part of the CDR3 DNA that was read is TGTGCCAGCTCCCCACTAGGACAGGAAATCACAGATACG.

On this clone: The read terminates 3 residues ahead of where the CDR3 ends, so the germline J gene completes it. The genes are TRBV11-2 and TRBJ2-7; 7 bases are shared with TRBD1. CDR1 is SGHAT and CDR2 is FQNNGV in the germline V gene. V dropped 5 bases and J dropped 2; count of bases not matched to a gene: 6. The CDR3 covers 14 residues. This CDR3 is CASSTSGTAYEQYF. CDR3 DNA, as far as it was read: TGTGCCAGCAGCACTTCCGGGACAGCCTACGAG.

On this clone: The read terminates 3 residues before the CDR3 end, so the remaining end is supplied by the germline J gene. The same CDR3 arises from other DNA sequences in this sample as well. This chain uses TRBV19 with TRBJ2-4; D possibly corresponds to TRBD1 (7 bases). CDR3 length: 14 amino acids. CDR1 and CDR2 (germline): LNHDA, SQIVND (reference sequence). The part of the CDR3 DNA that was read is TGTGCCAGTAGCGGAGGGGGTACAGGGGCCCGT. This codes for CASSGGGTGAR. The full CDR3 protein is CASSGGGTGARQYF. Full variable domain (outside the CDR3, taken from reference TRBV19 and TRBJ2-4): DGGITQSPKYLFRKEGQNVTLSCEQNLNHDAMYWYRQDPGQGLRLIYYSQIVNDFQKGDIAEGYSVSREKKESFPLTVTSAQKNPTAFYLCASSGGGTGARQYFGAGTRLSVL.

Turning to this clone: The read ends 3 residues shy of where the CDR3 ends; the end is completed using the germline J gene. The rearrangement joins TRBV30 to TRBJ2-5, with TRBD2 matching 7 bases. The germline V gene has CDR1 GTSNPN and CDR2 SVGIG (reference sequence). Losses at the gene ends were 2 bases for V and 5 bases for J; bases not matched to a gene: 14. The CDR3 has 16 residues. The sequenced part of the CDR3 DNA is TGTGCCTGGAGTCCCCCCCGGACTAGGTTCGGGGAGACC. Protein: CAWSPPRTRFGET. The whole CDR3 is CAWSPPRTRFGETQYF.

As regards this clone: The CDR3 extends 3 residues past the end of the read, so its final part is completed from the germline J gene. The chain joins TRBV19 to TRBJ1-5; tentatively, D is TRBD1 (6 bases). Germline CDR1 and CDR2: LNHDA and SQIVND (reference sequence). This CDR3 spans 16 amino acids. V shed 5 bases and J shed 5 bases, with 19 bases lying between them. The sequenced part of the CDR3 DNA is TGTGCCAGTAGTCCCCCCCAGGGGTGGAGGGATCAGCCC. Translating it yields CASSPPQGWRDQP. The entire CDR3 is CASSPPQGWRDQPQHF.

The part of the CDR3 DNA that was read is TGTGCCAGCAGGGGCTACTACAATGAG. The encoded protein is CASRGYYNE. The full CDR3 is CASRGYYNEQFF. The chain is built from TRBV2 and TRBJ2-1; D uncertain. The CDR3 is cut off 3 residues early in the read; its end comes from the germline J gene. Between the trimmed V and J ends, which lost 6 bases and 3 bases, there was a span of 6 bases. The length of the CDR3 is 12 residues. Germline V lookup: CDR1 SNHLY, CDR2 FYNNEI.

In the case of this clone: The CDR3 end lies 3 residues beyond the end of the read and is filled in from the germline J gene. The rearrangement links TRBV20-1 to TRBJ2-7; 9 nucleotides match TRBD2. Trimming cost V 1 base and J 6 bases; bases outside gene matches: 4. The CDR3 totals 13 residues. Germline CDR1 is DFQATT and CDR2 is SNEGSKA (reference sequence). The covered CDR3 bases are TGCAGTGCTAGAGGGGGACTAGCTGTCGAG. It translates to CSARGGLAVE. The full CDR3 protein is CSARGGLAVEQYF.